The clone carrying this TCR beta chain was seen at least ten times. Its antigen is unidentified. This entry is derived from a study of T cell repertoires in cytomegalovirus infection. Study-wide context: A matching HLA type, together with CMV infection, was signaled by public TCR beta signatures. Study-wide findings and caveats: In two of eight donors, the top clonotype was HLA-C-restricted CMV-specific. Carriers of CMV and the relevant HLA type were discriminated by public TCR beta frequency.

TCRdb independently ran MiXCR on the reads; one entry per CDR3 protein. The data contain hundreds of thousands of distinct CDR3 sequences, roughly 26% of them singletons. Looked up from germline, CDR1 is MNHNS and CDR2 is SASEGT. Trimming took 7 bases from V and 0 from J, leaving 13 bases between them. The CDR3 has 15 residues. The TCR sequence derives from a human donor in good health (CMV status not recorded). Some clones in this sample may be carry-over from other donors' samples. The sample comprised CD8+ T cells from PBMCs. The chain carries TRBV6-1 and TRBJ2-1; D call uncertain. In DNA form, the CDR3 reads TGTGCCAGCACCCGTGAGCTCAACTCCTACAATGAGCAGTTCTTC. Its protein product is CASTRELNSYNEQFF.